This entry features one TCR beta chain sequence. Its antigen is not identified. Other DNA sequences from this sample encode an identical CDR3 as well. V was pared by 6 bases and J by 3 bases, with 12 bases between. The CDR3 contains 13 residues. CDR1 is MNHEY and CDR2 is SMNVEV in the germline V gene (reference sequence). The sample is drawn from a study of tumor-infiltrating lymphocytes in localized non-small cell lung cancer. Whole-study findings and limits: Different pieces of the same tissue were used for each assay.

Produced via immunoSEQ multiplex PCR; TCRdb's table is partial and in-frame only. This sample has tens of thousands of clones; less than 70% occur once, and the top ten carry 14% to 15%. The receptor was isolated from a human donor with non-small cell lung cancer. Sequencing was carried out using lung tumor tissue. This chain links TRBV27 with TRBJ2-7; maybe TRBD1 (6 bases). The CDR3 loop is CASRGSRGYEQYF. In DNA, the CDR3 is TGTGCCAGCAGAGGGAGCAGGGGCTACGAGCAGTACTTC.